Following are 31 T cell receptor beta chains from one sample sequenced in a study of blood T cell repertoires in COVID-19. Using immunoSEQ multiplex PCR, the repertoire was profiled, and TCRdb retains in-frame clones only, with some absent. The sample gives around 130,000 clones, 82% of which show up once; 4% to 5.5% is in the top ten. Sequencing input: peripheral blood. The source is an older woman with acute or convalescent COVID-19.

The J gene is TRBJ2-3, the V gene TRBV5-8; D is undetermined. With 4 bases removed from V and 0 bases from J, the gap between germline ends came to 9 bases. This CDR3 is 14 amino acids long. Germline V gives CDR1 SGHTS, CDR2 YDEGEE. The CDR3 DNA reads as TGTGCCAGCAGCCCGCGGATGAGCACAGATACGCAGTATTTT. Translation gives CASSPRMSTDTQYF.

The J gene is TRBJ1-2, the V gene TRBV6-2 or TRBV6-3, with 9 positions matching TRBD1. CDR1 is MNHEY and CDR2 is SVGEGT in the germline V gene. The J segment lost 8 bases and the V segment lost 5 bases, leaving 6 bases of the junction unmatched. CDR3 size: 13 residues. The CDR3 DNA follows: TGTGCCAGCAGTCAACAGGGGGCTGGAGGCTACACCTTC. It encodes CASSQQGAGGYTF.

This chain uses TRBV15 with TRBJ2-1; possibly TRBD2 for D (6 bases). The CDR3 has 12 amino acids. The germline gives CDR1 LNHNV, CDR2 YYDKDF (reference sequence). The germline V and J ends were trimmed by 9 bases and 6 bases, with 12 bases remaining between them. The DNA for the CDR3 is TGTGCCACAAACCTGGGGGGCAATGAGCAGTTCTTC. Protein sequence: CATNLGGNEQFF.

This clone was counted only a few times. The genes are TRBV18 and TRBJ1-2, with 9 positions matching TRBD1. Germline V lookup: CDR1 KGHSH, CDR2 LQKENI. The CDR3 has 18 residues. After removal of 5 bases from V and 0 bases from J, the junction contained 13 bases not matched to a gene. Here the CDR3 reads CASSSSGTGRRANYGYTF. The DNA for the CDR3 is TGTGCCAGCTCATCATCCGGGACAGGGAGAAGAGCTAACTATGGCTACACCTTC.

This chain joins TRBV10-3 and TRBJ2-7, with a weak D call TRBD1 (5 bases). Looked up from germline, CDR1 is ENHRY and CDR2 is SYGVKD. The CDR3 extends over 14 amino acids. V was trimmed by 0 bases and J by 2 bases, leaving 8 bases between them. The CDR3 coding sequence is TGTGCCATCAGTGAGTCAGGCAGGGCCTACGAGCAGTACGTC. Protein sequence: CAISESGRAYEQYV.

This chain links TRBV4-2 with TRBJ2-3; 7 nucleotides align to TRBD2. J lost 1 base, V lost 0 bases, and 1 base had no gene match. Germline CDR1 is LGHNA and CDR2 is YNFKEQ. The CDR3 has 15 residues. In nucleotides, the CDR3 is TGTGCCAGCAGCCAAGAGGCGGGGGGCACAGATACGCAGTATTTT. It is translated as CASSQEAGGTDTQYF.

The V and J genes are TRBV4-3 and TRBJ2-7, with 8 bases matching TRBD2. The CDR3 sequence is 16 residues long. Germline CDR1 and CDR2: LGHNA and YSLEER. The J segment lost 3 bases and the V segment lost 4 bases, leaving 11 bases of the junction unmatched. CDR3 bases: TGCGCCAGCAGCCGTATACCGGGACTAGGGATCTACGAGCAGTACTTC. The encoded protein is CASSRIPGLGIYEQYF.

The J gene is TRBJ2-5, the V gene TRBV18, with 7 bases lining up with TRBD2. Germline V gene data show CDR1 as KGHSH and CDR2 as LQKENI. The CDR3 has 16 amino acids. With 0 bases clipped from V and 3 bases from J, the junction kept 7 bases outside the gene matches. The CDR3 DNA is TGTGCCAGCTCACCACCGGCCGGGGGGACCAAAGAGACCCAGTACTTC. It specifies CASSPPAGGTKETQYF.

The CDR3 coding sequence is TGCGCCAGCAGCTTGAGTGACAGAGATAATTCACCCCTCCACTTT. This encodes CASSLSDRDNSPLHF. The chain employs TRBV5-1 and TRBJ1-6, with D possibly being TRBD1 (5 bases). The germline V and J ends were trimmed by 1 base and 5 bases, with 10 bases remaining between them. The length of the CDR3 is 15 residues. Looked up from germline, CDR1 is SGHRS and CDR2 is YFSETQ.

This clone occurred a few times. The V gene is TRBV10-2, the J gene TRBJ2-7, with TRBD1 identical over 11 bases. Germline V CDR1 and CDR2: WSHSY, SAAADI. With 8 bases clipped from V and 5 bases from J, the junction kept 5 bases outside the gene matches. This CDR3 contains 13 residues. The CDR3 region is CASGGTGGNEQYV. Here the CDR3 DNA reads TGCGCCAGCGGAGGGACAGGGGGTAACGAGCAGTACGTC.

The chain combines TRBV7-9 with TRBJ1-2; 8 bases agree with TRBD1. This CDR3 comprises 13 residues. In germline, CDR1 is SEHNR, CDR2 FQNEAQ (reference sequence). Losses at the gene ends were 5 bases for V and 7 bases for J; bases not matched to a gene: 6. The CDR3, as DNA: TGTGCCAGCAGCGACAGGGGTAGCGGTGGCTACACCTTC. Protein: CASSDRGSGGYTF.

The V call is TRBV18, the J call TRBJ1-1, with D perhaps TRBD1 (5 bases). Per the germline V gene, CDR1 is KGHSH and CDR2 is LQKENI. The V end was cut by 6 bases, the J end by 4 bases, with 15 bases between. CDR3 length equals 14 residues. The CDR3 DNA reads TGTGCCAGCTCTCTTGGTGTGGGGGGCACTGAAGCTTTCTTT. As protein: CASSLGVGGTEAFF.

The chain combines TRBV11-3 with TRBJ2-1; 10 bases align to TRBD2. This CDR3 has 15 amino acids. Losses at the gene ends were 5 bases for V and 6 bases for J; bases not matched to a gene: 7. Germline V gives CDR1 SGHNT, CDR2 YENEEA. The DNA for the CDR3 is TGTGCCAGCAGCCCGAGCGGGGGGGCGCGCAATGAGCAGTTCTTC. It is translated as CASSPSGGARNEQFF.

This sequence joins TRBV12-3 or TRBV12-4 and TRBJ1-1, with 9 bases fitting TRBD1. The CDR3 has 13 amino acids. V was clipped by 4 bases and J by 11 bases; unmatched bases: 8. The CDR3 here is CASSSRQGGMAFF. The CDR3 region has the DNA TGTGCCAGCAGTTCCCGACAGGGGGGTATGGCTTTCTTT.

This clone was seen only a few times. The V and J genes are TRBV7-9 and TRBJ1-2; the match to TRBD1 covers 11 bases. V shed 0 bases and J 4 bases; nucleotides not matched to a gene: 1. CDR1 and CDR2 (germline): SEHNR, FQNEAQ (reference sequence). CDR3 length equals 15 residues. The CDR3 protein is CASSLADRGLYGYTF. In DNA form, the CDR3 reads TGTGCCAGCAGCTTAGCGGACAGGGGGCTCTATGGCTACACCTTC.

This clone has a handful of counts. The chain is built from TRBV19 and TRBJ1-6; no clear D gene. Between the trimmed V and J ends, which lost 0 bases and 4 bases, there was a span of 7 bases. Germline V gene data show CDR1 as LNHDA and CDR2 as SQIVND (reference sequence). The length of the CDR3 is 15 residues. The CDR3 region has the DNA TGTGCCAGTAGTATAGAGACGGGTTATAATTCACCCCTCCACTTT. Translation: CASSIETGYNSPLHF.

This rearrangement joins TRBV11-2 to TRBJ2-2, with TRBD2 identical over 13 bases. The CDR3 sequence is 15 residues long. J gave up 4 bases and V 5 bases, and 1 base lay outside the gene matches. Germline CDR1 reads SGHAT; CDR2 reads FQNNGV. The CDR3 here is CASSRLAGGTGELFF. In DNA form, the CDR3 reads TGTGCCAGCAGCAGACTAGCGGGGGGCACCGGGGAGCTGTTTTTT. Supplemented by reference TRBV11-2 and TRBJ2-2, the full variable domain reads EAGVAQSPRYKIIEKRQSVAFWCNPISGHATLYWYQQILGQGPKLLIQFQNNGVVDDSQLPKDRFSAERLKGVDSTLKIQPAKLEDSAVYLCASSRLAGGTGELFFGEGSRLTVL.

The chain couples TRBV3-1 (or the pseudogene TRBV3-2) to TRBJ1-1, with D tentatively TRBD1 (6 bases). V shed 4 bases and J shed 1 base, with 10 bases lying between them. The CDR3 has 14 residues. CDR1 LGHDT and CDR2 YNNKEL come from the germline V gene (reference sequence). The CDR3 region has the DNA TGTGCCAGCAGCCTCTCGACAGGGAACACTGAAGCTTTCTTT. This gives the protein CASSLSTGNTEAFF.

The chain uses TRBV5-4 and TRBJ1-5, with 8 bases aligning to TRBD1. Germline assignment: CDR1 SGHNT and CDR2 YYREEE (reference sequence). The CDR3 is 14 residues long. V was pared by 4 bases and J by 2 bases, with 2 bases of the junction left unmatched. The CDR3 reads CASSTGGGNQPQHF. The CDR3, as DNA: TGTGCCAGCAGCACAGGGGGGGGCAATCAGCCCCAGCATTTT.

In its sample, this clone was seen a few times. V and J are TRBV6-2 or TRBV6-3 and TRBJ2-5; 11 nucleotides line up with TRBD2. Germline CDR1 is MNHEY and CDR2 is SVGEGT. CDR3 length equals 17 residues. J gave up 0 bases and V 2 bases, and 5 bases lay outside the gene matches. CDR3 DNA: TGTGCCAGCAGTTACGGGACTAGCGGAACCTACCAAGAGACCCAGTACTTC. Translated, it gives CASSYGTSGTYQETQYF.

This clone is a singleton in its sample. This chain connects TRBV11-2 to TRBJ1-1, with TRBD1 as a possible D gene (5 bases). Germline lookup yields CDR1 SGHAT and CDR2 FQNNGV. Trimming took off 4 bases at V and 0 bases at J, with 9 bases between the two ends. This CDR3 comprises 14 residues. CDR3: CASSYYRLNTEAFF. The DNA of the CDR3 is TGTGCCAGCAGCTATTACAGGTTGAACACTGAAGCTTTCTTT.

The chain is built from TRBV14 and TRBJ2-7, with 13 positions matching TRBD2. CDR3 length: 15 residues. The V and J ends lost 4 bases and 2 bases, in that order; junction bases with no gene match: 2. Germline CDR1 is SGHDN and CDR2 is FVKESK. The CDR3 coding sequence is TGTGCCAGCAGCCGAACTAGCGGGGGGGCCTACGAGCAGTACGTC. It translates to CASSRTSGGAYEQYV.

The chain is built from TRBV5-4 and TRBJ1-1; D ambiguous. V lost 4 bases and J 5 bases, leaving 12 bases between the germline ends. Germline V gene lookup returns CDR1 SGHNT and CDR2 YYREEE (reference sequence). This CDR3 spans 13 amino acids. DNA of the CDR3: TGTGCCAGCAGCACCCGAGAGTATACTGAAGCTTTCTTT. Translation gives CASSTREYTEAFF.

The genes are TRBV5-1 and TRBJ2-7; 11 nucleotides line up with TRBD1. CDR1 and CDR2 (germline): SGHRS, YFSETQ. The J segment lost 2 bases and the V segment lost 0 bases, leaving 7 bases of the junction unmatched. The CDR3 is made up of 17 amino acids. The CDR3: CASSLASMGQGAYEQYF. DNA of the CDR3: TGCGCCAGCAGCTTGGCTTCGATGGGACAGGGGGCCTACGAGCAGTACTTC.

CDR3 nucleotide sequence: TGTGCCAGCAGGCTCATGGCATTGAACACCGGGGAGCTGTTTTTT. Translated: CASRLMALNTGELFF. This sequence joins TRBV6-5 and TRBJ2-2; no clear D gene. Trimming took 6 bases from V and 1 from J, leaving 12 bases between them. This CDR3 is built from 15 residues. Germline values: CDR1 MNHEY, CDR2 SVGAGI.

The table lists this clone with a count of one. V and J are TRBV2 and TRBJ1-2; D gene uncertain. Germline assignment: CDR1 SNHLY and CDR2 FYNNEI. Trimming removed 8 bases at V and 0 bases at J, with 10 bases between. This CDR3 spans 13 amino acids. The CDR3 sequence is CASSEGANYGYTF. CDR3 nucleotide sequence: TGTGCCAGCTCTGAAGGAGCTAACTATGGCTACACCTTC.

This sequence joins TRBV18 and TRBJ2-5; TRBD1 matches at 7 bases. CDR3 length: 13 amino acids. Germline V lookup: CDR1 KGHSH, CDR2 LQKENI. V gave up 6 bases and J gave up 2 bases; unmatched junction bases: 3. The CDR3 region has the DNA TGTGCCAGCTCTCCGGACAGGCAAGAGACCCAGTACTTC. Translated, it gives CASSPDRQETQYF.

This chain links TRBV2 with TRBJ1-2; D gene ambiguous. V shed 3 bases and J shed 2 bases, with 7 bases lying between them. The CDR3 extends over 13 amino acids. Per germline, CDR1 SNHLY and CDR2 FYNNEI. CDR3 residues: CASSEYTNYGYTF. CDR3 sequence (DNA): TGTGCCAGCAGTGAGTACACAAACTATGGCTACACCTTC.

This clone was found a few times. The rearrangement links TRBV11-3 to TRBJ1-3; the D is unclear. V was pared by 4 bases and J by 0 bases, with 13 bases between. The CDR3 length is 16 residues. The germline gives CDR1 SGHNT, CDR2 YENEEA. Written as DNA, the CDR3 is TGTGCCAGCAGCTCGCCTTTCGGAGGCTCTGGAAACACCATATATTTT. Its translation is CASSSPFGGSGNTIYF.

On this clone: Other DNA sequences in the same sample also yield this CDR3. This CDR3 reads CASSPGGGNVEAFF. Written as DNA, the CDR3 is TGTGCCAGCAGCCCTGGGGGGGGAAATGTTGAAGCTTTCTTT. This chain uses TRBV3-1 (or the pseudogene TRBV3-2) with TRBJ1-1; possibly TRBD1 for D (5 bases). V was pared by 4 bases and J by 7 bases, with 16 bases between. CDR1 and CDR2 (germline): LGHDT, YNNKEL (reference sequence). The CDR3 length is 14 residues.

The gene calls are TRBV7-7 and TRBJ2-1, with 9 bases that match TRBD2. Losses at the gene ends were 3 bases for V and 9 bases for J; bases not matched to a gene: 15. Germline V gene data show CDR1 as SSHAT and CDR2 as FNYEAQ (reference sequence). CDR3 length: 17 amino acids. In DNA form, the CDR3 reads TGTGCCAGCAGCTTGCGTCTTGGCGGGGGGGCCCATAGTGAGCAGTTCTTC. Amino acid sequence: CASSLRLGGGAHSEQFF.